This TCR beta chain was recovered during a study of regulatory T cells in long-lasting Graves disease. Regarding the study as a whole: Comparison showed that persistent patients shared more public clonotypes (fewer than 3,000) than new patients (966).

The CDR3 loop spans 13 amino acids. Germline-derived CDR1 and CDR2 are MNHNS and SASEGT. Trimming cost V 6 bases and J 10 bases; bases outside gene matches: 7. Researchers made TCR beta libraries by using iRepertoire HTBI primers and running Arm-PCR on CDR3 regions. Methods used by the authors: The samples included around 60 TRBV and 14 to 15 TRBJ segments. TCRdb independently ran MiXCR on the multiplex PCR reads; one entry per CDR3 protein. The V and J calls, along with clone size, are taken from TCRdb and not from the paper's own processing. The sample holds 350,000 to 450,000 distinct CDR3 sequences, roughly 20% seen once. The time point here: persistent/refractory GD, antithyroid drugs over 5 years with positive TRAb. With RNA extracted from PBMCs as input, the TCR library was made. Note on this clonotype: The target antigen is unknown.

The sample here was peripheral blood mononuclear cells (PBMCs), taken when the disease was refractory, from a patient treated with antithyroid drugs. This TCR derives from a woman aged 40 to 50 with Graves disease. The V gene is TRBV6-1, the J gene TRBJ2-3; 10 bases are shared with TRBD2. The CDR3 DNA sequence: TGTGCCAGCAGAGGACCGGGACTAGCGCCGCAGTATTTT. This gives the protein CASRGPGLAPQYF.